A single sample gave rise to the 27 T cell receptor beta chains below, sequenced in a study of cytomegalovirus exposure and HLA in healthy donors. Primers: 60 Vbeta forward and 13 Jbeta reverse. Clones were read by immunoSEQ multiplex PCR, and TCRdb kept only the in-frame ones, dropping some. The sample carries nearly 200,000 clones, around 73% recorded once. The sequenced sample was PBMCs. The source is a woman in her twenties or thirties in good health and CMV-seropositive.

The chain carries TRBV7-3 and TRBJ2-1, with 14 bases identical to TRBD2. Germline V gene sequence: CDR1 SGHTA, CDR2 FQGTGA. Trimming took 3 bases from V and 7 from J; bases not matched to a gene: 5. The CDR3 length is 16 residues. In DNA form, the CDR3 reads TGTGCCAGCAGCTTTATGGGACTAGCGGGAGATAATGAGCAGTTCTTC. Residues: CASSFMGLAGDNEQFF.

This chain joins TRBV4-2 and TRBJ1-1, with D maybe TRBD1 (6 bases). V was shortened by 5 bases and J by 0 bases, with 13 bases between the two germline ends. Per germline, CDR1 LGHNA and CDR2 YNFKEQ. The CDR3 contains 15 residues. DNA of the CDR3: TGTGCCAGCAGCGTTCGGACAGACATGAACACTGAAGCTTTCTTT. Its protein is CASSVRTDMNTEAFF.

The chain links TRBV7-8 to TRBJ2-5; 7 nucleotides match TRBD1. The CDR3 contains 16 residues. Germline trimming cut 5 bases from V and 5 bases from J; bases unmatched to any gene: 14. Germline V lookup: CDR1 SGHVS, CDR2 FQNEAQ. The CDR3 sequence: CASSRLRQGEVETQYF. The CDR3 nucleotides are TGTGCCAGCAGCCGACTCAGACAGGGAGAAGTGGAGACCCAGTACTTC. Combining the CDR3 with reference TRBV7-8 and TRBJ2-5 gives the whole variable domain GAGVSQSPRYKVAKRGQDVALRCDPISGHVSLFWYQQALGQGPEFLTYFQNEAQLDKSGLPSDRFFAERPEGSVSTLKIQRTQQEDSAVYLCASSRLRQGEVETQYFGPGTRLLVL.

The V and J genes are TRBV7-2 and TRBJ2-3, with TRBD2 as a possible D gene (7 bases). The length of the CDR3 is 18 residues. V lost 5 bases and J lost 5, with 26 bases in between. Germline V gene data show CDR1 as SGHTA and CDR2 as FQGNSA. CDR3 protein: CASSTRGAGETLRDTQYF. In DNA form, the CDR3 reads TGTGCCAGCAGCACCCGGGGGGCGGGGGAGACCCTAAGAGATACGCAGTATTTT.

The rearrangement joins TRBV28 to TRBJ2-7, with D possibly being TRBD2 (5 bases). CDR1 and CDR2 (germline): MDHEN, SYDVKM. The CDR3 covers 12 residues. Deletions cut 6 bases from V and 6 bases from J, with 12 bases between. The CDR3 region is CASRPASPEQYF. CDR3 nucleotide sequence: TGTGCCAGCAGACCCGCTAGCCCCGAGCAGTACTTC.

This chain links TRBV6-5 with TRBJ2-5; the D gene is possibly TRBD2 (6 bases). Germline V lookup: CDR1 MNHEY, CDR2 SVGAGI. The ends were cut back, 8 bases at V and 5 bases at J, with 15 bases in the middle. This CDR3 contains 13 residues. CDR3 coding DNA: TGTGCCAGCCGGAGGGCCCTCGGGGAGACCCAGTACTTC. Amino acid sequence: CASRRALGETQYF.

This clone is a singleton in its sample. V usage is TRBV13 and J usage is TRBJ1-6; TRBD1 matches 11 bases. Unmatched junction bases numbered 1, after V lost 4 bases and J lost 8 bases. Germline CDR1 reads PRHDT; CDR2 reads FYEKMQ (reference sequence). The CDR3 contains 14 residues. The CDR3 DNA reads TGTGCCAGCAGCTCGGGACAGGGGGATTCACCCCTCCACTTT. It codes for CASSSGQGDSPLHF.

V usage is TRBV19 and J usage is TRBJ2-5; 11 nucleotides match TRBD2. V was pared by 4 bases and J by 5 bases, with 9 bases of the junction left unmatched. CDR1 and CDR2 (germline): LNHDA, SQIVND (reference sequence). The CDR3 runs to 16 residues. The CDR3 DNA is TGTGCCAGTAGTACGAGGACTAGCGGGTTGCGGGAGACCCAGTACTTC. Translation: CASSTRTSGLRETQYF.

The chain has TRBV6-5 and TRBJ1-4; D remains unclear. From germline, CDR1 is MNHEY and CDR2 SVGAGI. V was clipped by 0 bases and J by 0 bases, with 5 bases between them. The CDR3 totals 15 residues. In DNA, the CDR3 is TGTGCCAGCAGTTACTCGAGGACAACTAATGAAAAACTGTTTTTT. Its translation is CASSYSRTTNEKLFF.

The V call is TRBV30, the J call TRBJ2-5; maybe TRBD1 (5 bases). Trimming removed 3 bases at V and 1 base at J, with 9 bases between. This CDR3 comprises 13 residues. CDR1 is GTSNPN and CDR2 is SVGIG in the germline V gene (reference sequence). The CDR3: CAWRQTVQETQYF. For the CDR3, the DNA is TGTGCCTGGAGGCAGACAGTCCAAGAGACCCAGTACTTC. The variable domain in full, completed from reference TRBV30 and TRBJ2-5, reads SQTIHQWPATLVQPVGSPLSLECTVEGTSNPNLYWYRQAAGRGLQLLFYSVGIGQISSEVPQNLSASRPQDRQFILSSKKLLLSDSGFYLCAWRQTVQETQYFGPGTRLLVL.

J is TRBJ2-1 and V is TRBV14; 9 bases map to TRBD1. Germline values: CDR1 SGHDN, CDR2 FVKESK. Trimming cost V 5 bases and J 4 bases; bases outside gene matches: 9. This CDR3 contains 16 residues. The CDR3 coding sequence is TGTGCCAGCAGCTCAGGGCAGACAGGGGGTTACAATGAGCAGTTCTTC. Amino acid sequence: CASSSGQTGGYNEQFF. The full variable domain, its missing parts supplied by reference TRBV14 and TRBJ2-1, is EAGVTQFPSHSVIEKGQTVTLRCDPISGHDNLYWYRRVMGKEIKFLLHFVKESKQDESGMPNNRFLAERTGGTYSTLKVQPAELEDSGVYFCASSSGQTGGYNEQFFGPGTRLTVL.

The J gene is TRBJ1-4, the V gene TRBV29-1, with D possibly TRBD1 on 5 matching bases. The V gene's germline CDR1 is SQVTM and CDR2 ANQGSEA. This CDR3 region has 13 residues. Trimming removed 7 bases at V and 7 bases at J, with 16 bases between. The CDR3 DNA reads TGCAGCGCCTGGAGGGGCGTGGGTGAAAAACTGTTTTTT. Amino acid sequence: CSAWRGVGEKLFF. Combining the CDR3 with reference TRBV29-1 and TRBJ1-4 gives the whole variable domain SAVISQKPSRDICQRGTSLTIQCQVDSQVTMMFWYRQQPGQSLTLIATANQGSEATYESGFVIDKFPISRPNLTFSTLTVSNMSPEDSSIYLCSAWRGVGEKLFFGSGTQLSVL.

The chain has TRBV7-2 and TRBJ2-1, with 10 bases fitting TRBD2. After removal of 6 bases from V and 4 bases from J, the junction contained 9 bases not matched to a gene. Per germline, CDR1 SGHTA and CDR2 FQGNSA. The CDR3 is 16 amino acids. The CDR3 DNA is TGTGCCAGCAGATCCACTAGCGGGATATCGTACAATGAGCAGTTCTTC. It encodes CASRSTSGISYNEQFF. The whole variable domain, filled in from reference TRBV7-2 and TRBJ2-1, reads GAGVSQSPSNKVTEKGKDVELRCDPISGHTALYWYRQSLGQGLEFLIYFQGNSAPDKSGLPSDRFSAERTGGSVSTLTIQRTQQEDSAVYLCASRSTSGISYNEQFFGPGTRLTVL.

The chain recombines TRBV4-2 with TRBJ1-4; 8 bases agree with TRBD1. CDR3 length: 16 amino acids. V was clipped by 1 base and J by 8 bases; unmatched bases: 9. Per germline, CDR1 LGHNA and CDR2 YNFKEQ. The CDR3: CASSQGGQGLREKLFF. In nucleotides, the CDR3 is TGTGCCAGCAGCCAAGGCGGACAGGGCCTGAGAGAAAAACTGTTTTTT.

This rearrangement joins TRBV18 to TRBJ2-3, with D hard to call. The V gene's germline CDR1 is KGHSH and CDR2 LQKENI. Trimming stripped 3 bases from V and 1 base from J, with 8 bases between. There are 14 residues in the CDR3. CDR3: CASSPREGTDTQYF. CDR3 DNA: TGTGCCAGCTCACCTCGCGAGGGCACAGATACGCAGTATTTT.

CDR3 residues: CAISESTPDMNTEAFF. DNA of the CDR3: TGTGCCATCAGTGAGTCGACACCCGACATGAACACTGAAGCTTTCTTT. The chain combines TRBV10-3 with TRBJ1-1; no clear D gene. The CDR3 extends over 16 amino acids. V was trimmed by 0 bases and J by 0 bases, leaving 11 bases between them. Germline values: CDR1 ENHRY, CDR2 SYGVKD.

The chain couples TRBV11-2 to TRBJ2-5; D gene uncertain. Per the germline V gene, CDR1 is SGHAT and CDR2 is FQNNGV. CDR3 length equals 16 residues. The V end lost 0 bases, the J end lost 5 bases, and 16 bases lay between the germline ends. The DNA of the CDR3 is TGTGCCAGCAGCTTAGAGGGCTCTGTGGATTCGGAGACCCAGTACTTC. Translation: CASSLEGSVDSETQYF. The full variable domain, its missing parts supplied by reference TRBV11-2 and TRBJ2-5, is EAGVAQSPRYKIIEKRQSVAFWCNPISGHATLYWYQQILGQGPKLLIQFQNNGVVDDSQLPKDRFSAERLKGVDSTLKIQPAKLEDSAVYLCASSLEGSVDSETQYFGPGTRLLVL.

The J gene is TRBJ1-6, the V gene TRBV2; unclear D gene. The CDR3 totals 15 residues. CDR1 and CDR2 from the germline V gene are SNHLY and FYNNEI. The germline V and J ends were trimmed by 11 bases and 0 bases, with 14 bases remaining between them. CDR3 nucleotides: TGTGCCGTCTCCGGGAGGGCCTCCTATAATTCACCCCTCCACTTT. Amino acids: CAVSGRASYNSPLHF.

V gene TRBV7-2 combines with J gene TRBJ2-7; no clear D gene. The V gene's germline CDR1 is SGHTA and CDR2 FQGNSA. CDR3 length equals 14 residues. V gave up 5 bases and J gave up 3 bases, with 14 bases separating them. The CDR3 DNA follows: TGTGCCAGCAGCCCCGACCTAGTATACTACGAGCAGTACTTC. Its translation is CASSPDLVYYEQYF.

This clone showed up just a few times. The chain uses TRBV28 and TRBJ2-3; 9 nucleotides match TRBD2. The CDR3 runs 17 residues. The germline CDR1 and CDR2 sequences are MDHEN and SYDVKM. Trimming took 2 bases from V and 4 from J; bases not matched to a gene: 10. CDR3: CASSLASGVGGSDTQYF. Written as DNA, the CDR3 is TGTGCCAGCAGTTTAGCTAGCGGGGTGGGCGGCTCAGATACGCAGTATTTT.

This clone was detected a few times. CDR3 amino acids: CASSQGLAGGYEQYF. Here the CDR3 DNA reads TGTGCCAGCAGCCAGGGACTAGCGGGTGGTTACGAGCAGTACTTC. This chain joins TRBV4-2 and TRBJ2-7, with TRBD2 identical over 12 bases. This CDR3 has 15 residues. With 3 bases clipped from V and 4 bases from J, the junction kept 4 bases outside the gene matches. CDR1 and CDR2 from the germline V gene are LGHNA and YNFKEQ.

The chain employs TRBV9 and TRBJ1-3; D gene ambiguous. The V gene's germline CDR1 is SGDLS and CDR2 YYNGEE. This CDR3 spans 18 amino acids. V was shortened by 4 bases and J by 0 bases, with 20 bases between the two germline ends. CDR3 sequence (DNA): TGTGCCAGCAGCCCCCAATCGCAACTCCCTATCTCTGGAAACACCATATATTTT. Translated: CASSPQSQLPISGNTIYF.

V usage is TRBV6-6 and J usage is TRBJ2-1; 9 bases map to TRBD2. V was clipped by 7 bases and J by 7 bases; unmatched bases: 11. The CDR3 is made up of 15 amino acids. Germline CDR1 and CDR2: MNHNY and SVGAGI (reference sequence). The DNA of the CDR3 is TGTGCCAGCACCGACCTGCTAGCGGGACGTAATGAGCAGTTCTTC. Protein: CASTDLLAGRNEQFF.

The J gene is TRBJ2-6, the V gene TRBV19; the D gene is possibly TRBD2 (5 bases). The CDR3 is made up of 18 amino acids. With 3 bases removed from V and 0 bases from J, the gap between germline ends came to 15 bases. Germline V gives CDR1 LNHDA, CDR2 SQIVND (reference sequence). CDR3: CASSIRTGRYSGANVLTF. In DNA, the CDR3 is TGTGCCAGTAGTATTAGGACGGGGAGATACTCTGGGGCCAACGTCCTGACTTTC.

The CDR3 bases are TGTGCCAGCAGTTATGGAGGGGCTGGGGGCCAAGAGACCCAGTACTTC. It specifies CASSYGGAGGQETQYF. This rearrangement joins TRBV6-5 to TRBJ2-5, with D perhaps matching TRBD2 (6 bases). CDR3 length: 16 residues. Germline values: CDR1 MNHEY, CDR2 SVGAGI. Deletions cut 3 bases from V and 1 base from J, with 15 bases between.

This CDR3 is CSVGGGRNTGELFF. The CDR3 coding sequence is TGCAGCGTTGGGGGGGGCCGGAACACCGGGGAGCTGTTTTTT. The chain combines TRBV29-1 with TRBJ2-2; TRBD2 is a possible D gene (7 bases). With 4 bases removed from V and 1 base from J, the gap between germline ends came to 10 bases. Germline values: CDR1 SQVTM, CDR2 ANQGSEA. The CDR3 has 14 amino acids.

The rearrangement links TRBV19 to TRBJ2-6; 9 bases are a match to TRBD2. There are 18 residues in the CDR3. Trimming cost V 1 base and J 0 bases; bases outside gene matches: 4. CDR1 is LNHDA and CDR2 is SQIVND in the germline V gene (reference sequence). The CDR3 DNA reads TGTGCCAGTAGTATAGTAGTTAGCGGGAGCTCTGGGGCCAACGTCCTGACTTTC. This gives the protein CASSIVVSGSSGANVLTF.